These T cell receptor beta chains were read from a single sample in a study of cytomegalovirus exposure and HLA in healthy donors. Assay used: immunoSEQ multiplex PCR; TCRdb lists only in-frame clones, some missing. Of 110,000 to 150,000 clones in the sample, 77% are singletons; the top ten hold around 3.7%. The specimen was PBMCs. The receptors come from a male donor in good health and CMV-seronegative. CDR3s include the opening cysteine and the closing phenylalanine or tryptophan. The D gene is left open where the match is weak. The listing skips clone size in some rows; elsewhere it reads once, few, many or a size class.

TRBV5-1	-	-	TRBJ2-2	TGCGCCAGCAGCACCCGGACAATGAGTACCGGGGAGCTGTTTTTT	CASSTRTMSTGELFF
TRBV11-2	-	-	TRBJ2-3	TGTGCCAGCAGACGACTAGTCGGGGCAGATACGCAGTATTTT	CASRRLVGADTQYF
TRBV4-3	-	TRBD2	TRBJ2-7	TGCGCCAGCAGCCAAGATGGAGCGGGGGGCGACGAGCAGTACTTC	CASSQDGAGGDEQYF
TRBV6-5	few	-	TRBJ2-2	TGTGCCAGCAGTTACTCGAAGACTAGTAACACCGGGGAGCTGTTTTTT	CASSYSKTSNTGELFF
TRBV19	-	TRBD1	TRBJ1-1	TGTGCCAGTAGTACGGGACAGGCGCCGAACACTGAAGCTTTCTTT	CASSTGQAPNTEAFF
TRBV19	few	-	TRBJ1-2	TGTGCCAGTAGTATAGGGGTTGACTCTGGCTACACCTTC	CASSIGVDSGYTF
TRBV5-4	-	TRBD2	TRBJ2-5	TGTGCCAGCAGCTCAAGACTAGCGGGGTACCAAGAGACCCAGTACTTC	CASSSRLAGYQETQYF
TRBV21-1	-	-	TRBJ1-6	TGTGCCAGCAGCTGCTGCAGGGGTCCAAATTCACCCCTCCACTTT	CASSCCRGPNSPLHF
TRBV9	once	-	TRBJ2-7	TGTGCCAGCAGCTACGATCTAGCGACAACCTACGAGCAGTACTTC	CASSYDLATTYEQYF
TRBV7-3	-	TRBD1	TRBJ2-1	TGTGCCAGCAGCACACAGGGGGGAATTAGGAATGAGCAGTTCTTC	CASSTQGGIRNEQFF
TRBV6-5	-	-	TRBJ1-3	TGTGCCAGCAGTTACTCTCAGGGTTCCGGAAACACCATATATTTT	CASSYSQGSGNTIYF
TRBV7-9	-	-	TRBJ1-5	TGTGCCAGCAGCTTATCTACGGGTAATCAGCCCCAGCATTTT	CASSLSTGNQPQHF
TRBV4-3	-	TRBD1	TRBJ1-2	TGCGCCAGCAGCCAAGCCGGGACAGTTCCAAATGGCTACACCTTC	CASSQAGTVPNGYTF
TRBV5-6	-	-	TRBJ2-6	TGTGCCAGCAGCTTGGGGGGAGCAAATATCCTGACTTTC	CASSLGGANILTF
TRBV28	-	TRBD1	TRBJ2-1	TGTGCCAGCCATTTTCTCCCGGGACAGCTAAACAATGAGCAGTTCTTC	CASHFLPGQLNNEQFF
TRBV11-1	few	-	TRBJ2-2	TGTGCCAGCAGCTTAGCGGCGAGGACCGGGGAGCTGTTTTTT	CASSLAARTGELFF
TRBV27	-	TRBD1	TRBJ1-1	TGTGCCAGCAGCTACCGGGACAGGGGCTTTGAAGCTTTCTTT	CASSYRDRGFEAFF
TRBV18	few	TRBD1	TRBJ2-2	TGTGCCAGCTCAGGGACAGCGAGCGGCGGGGAGCTGTTTTTT	CASSGTASGGELFF
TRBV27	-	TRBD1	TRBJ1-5	TGTGCCAGCAGTTTAGGACAGGGGAGCAATCAGCCCCAGCATTTT	CASSLGQGSNQPQHF
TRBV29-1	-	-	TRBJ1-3	TGCAGCGTTGGCGAGCATTACTCCTCTGGAAACACCATATATTTT	CSVGEHYSSGNTIYF
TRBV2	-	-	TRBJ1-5	TGTGCCAGCAGTGACGGGGGGGGTTATAGCAATCAGCCCCAGCATTTT	CASSDGGGYSNQPQHF
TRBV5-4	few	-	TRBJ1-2	TGTGCCAGCAGAGAGCAAAAGAATAACTATGGCTACACCTTC	CASREQKNNYGYTF
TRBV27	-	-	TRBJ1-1	TGTGCCAGCAGTTTTGGAGGCATAGGCACTGAAGCTTTCTTT	CASSFGGIGTEAFF
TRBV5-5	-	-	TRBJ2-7	TGTGCCAGCAGCTTGCAAGCTAGTTTCTACGAGCAGTACTTC	CASSLQASFYEQYF
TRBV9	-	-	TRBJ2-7	TGTGCCAGCAGCCTGTCAGGGGCGGGGGACTACGAGCAGTACTTC	CASSLSGAGDYEQYF
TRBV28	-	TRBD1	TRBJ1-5	TGTGCCAGCAGTTCAATCGGGGGACAGGAGGGCAATCAGCCCCAGCATTTT	CASSSIGGQEGNQPQHF
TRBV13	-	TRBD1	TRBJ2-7	TGTGCCAGCAGCTTTACCCGGACAGGGATAGGGGAGCAGTACTTC	CASSFTRTGIGEQYF
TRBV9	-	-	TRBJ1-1	TGTGCCAGCAGCACAGACAGCAACACTGAAGCTTTCTTT	CASSTDSNTEAFF
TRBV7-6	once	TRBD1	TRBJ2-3	TGTGCCAGCAGCTCCACAGGGGGCGCCGGCACAGATACGCAGTATTTT	CASSSTGGAGTDTQYF
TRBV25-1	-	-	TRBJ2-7	TGTGCCAGCAGTGATGCCCAAGACAGTTTCGAGCAGTACTTC	CASSDAQDSFEQYF
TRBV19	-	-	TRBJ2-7	TGTGCCACAGGGGGAGGCGAGCAGTACTTC	CATGGGEQYF
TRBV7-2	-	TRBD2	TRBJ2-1	TGTGCCAGCAGCTTACGTGCTAGCGGGAGTTTAGTTAGGAACAATGAGCAGTTCTTC	CASSLRASGSLVRNNEQFF
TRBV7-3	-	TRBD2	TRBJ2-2	TGTGCCAGCAGCCCAGCGGGACTCACGAACACTGGGGAGCTGTTTTTT	CASSPAGLTNTGELFF
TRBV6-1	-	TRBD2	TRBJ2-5	TGTGCCAGCAGTACGCGGGGGGGCCGGGAGACCCAGTACTTC	CASSTRGGRETQYF
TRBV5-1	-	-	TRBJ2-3	TGCGCCAGCAGACCAAGCCGGGGTTTGGGCACAGATACGCAGTATTTT	CASRPSRGLGTDTQYF
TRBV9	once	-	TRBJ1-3	TGTGCCAGCAGCCAGTCAGCTGGAAACACCATATATTTT	CASSQSAGNTIYF
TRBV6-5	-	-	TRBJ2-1	TGTGCCAGCAGTTACTTCCCCAGGGACAATGAGCAGTTCTTC	CASSYFPRDNEQFF
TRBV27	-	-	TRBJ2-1	TGTGCCTCGCGAGCAGGATACAATGAGCAGTTCTTC	CASRAGYNEQFF
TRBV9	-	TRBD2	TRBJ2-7	TGTGCCAGCAGCGTAAGGGGGGGGAGTGCTAGCGGGAGGTCACATGAGCAGTACTTC	CASSVRGGSASGRSHEQYF
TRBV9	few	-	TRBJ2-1	TGTGCCAGCAGCTTTGACAGACACAATGAGCAGTTCTTC	CASSFDRHNEQFF
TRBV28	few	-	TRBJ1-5	TGTGCCAGCAGTGACAGATTAAATCAGCCCCAGCATTTT	CASSDRLNQPQHF
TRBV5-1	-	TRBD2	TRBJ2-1	TGCGCCAGCAGCTTGGGGCCGGGACTAGCGGCCCCCTCCTACAATGAGCAGTTCTTC	CASSLGPGLAAPSYNEQFF
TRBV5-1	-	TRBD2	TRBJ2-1	TGCGCCAGCGGGAGCGGGAGTAGAACTGAGCAGTTCTTC	CASGSGSRTEQFF
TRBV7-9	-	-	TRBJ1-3	TGTGCCAGCAGCTTGACAGATTCTGGAAACACCATATATTTT	CASSLTDSGNTIYF
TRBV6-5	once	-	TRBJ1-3	TGTGCCAGCAGGACCGCAGGGGCTGGAAACACCATATATTTT	CASRTAGAGNTIYF
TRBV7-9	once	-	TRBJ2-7	TGTTCCAGCAGCTTGGCGGGGCAGTACGAGCAGTACTTC	CSSSLAGQYEQYF
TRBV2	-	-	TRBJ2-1	TGTGCCAGCAGGGCCCCCTCCTACAATGAGCAGTTCTTC	CASRAPSYNEQFF
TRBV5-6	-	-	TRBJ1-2	TGTGCCAGCAGCTTGGTGTATGGGGGCGGCTACACCTTC	CASSLVYGGGYTF
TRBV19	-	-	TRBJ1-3	TGTGCCAGTACTGGGGGCCCTGGAAACACCATATATTTT	CASTGGPGNTIYF
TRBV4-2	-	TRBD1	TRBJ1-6	TGTGCCAGCAGCCAAGAAGGGGGCGCCTATAATTCACCCCTCCACTTT	CASSQEGGAYNSPLHF
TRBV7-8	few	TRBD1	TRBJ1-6	TGTGCCAGCAGCAAAAGAGGGGGACAGGGAAATAATTCACCCCTCCACTTT	CASSKRGGQGNNSPLHF